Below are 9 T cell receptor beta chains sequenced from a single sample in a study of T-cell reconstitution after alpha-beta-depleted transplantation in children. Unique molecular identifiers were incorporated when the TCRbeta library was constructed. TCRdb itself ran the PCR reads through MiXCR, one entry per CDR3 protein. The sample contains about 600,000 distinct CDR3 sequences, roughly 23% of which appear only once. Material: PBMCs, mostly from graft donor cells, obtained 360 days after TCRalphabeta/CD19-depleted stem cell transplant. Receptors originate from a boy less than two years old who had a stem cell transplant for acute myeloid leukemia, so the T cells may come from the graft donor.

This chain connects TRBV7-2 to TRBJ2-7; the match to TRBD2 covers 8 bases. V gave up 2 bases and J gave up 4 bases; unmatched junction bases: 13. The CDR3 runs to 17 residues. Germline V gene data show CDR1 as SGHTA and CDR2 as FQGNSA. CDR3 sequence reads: CASSLSGSGTRPYEQYF. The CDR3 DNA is TGTGCCAGCAGCTTATCGGGGTCGGGGACTAGACCGTACGAGCAGTACTTC.

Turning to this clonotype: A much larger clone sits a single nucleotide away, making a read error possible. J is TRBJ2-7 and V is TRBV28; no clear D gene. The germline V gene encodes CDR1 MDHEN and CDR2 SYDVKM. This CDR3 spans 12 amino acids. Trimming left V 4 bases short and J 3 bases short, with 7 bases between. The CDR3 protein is CASSSTYYEQYF. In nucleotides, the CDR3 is TGTGCCAGCAGTTCGACGTACTACGAGCAGTACTTC.

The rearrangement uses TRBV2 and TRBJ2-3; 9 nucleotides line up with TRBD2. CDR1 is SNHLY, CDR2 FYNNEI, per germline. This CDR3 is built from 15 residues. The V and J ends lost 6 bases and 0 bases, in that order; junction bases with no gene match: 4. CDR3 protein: CASRGGGESTDTQYF. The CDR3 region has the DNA TGTGCCAGCAGAGGCGGGGGGGAAAGCACAGATACGCAGTATTTT.

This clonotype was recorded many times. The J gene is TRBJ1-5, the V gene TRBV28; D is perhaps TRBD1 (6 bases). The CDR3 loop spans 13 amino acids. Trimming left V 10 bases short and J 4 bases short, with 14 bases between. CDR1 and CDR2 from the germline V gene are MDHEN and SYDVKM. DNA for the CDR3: TGTGCCACCGTATTAAGGGGGAATCAGCCCCAGCATTTT. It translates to CATVLRGNQPQHF.

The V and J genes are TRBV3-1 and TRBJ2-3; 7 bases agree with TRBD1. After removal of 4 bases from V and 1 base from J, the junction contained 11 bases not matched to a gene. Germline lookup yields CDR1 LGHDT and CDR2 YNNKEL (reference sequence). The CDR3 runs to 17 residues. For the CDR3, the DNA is TGTGCCAGCAGCCCCGCTCAGCCAGGGGGAGGCACAGATACGCAGTATTTT. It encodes CASSPAQPGGGTDTQYF.

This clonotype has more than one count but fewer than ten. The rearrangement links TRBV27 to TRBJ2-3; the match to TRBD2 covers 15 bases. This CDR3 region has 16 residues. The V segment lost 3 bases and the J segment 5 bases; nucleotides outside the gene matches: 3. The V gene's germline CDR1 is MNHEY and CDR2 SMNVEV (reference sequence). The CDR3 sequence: CASSFGLAGGQDTQYF. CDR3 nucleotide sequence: TGTGCCAGCAGTTTCGGACTAGCGGGGGGGCAAGATACGCAGTATTTT.

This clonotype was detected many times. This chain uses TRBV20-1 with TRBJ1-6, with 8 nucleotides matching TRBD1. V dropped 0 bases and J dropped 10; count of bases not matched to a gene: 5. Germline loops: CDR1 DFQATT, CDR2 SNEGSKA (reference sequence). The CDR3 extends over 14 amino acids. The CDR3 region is CSAREDRARSPLHF. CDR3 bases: TGCAGTGCTAGAGAGGACAGGGCAAGGTCACCCCTCCACTTT.

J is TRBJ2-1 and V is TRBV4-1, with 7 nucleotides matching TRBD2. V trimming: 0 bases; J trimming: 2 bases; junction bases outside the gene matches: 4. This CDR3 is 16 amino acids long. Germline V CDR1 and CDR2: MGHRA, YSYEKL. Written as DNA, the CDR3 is TGCGCCAGCAGCCAAGAACTAGCGAAACCCTACAATGAGCAGTTCTTC. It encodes CASSQELAKPYNEQFF.

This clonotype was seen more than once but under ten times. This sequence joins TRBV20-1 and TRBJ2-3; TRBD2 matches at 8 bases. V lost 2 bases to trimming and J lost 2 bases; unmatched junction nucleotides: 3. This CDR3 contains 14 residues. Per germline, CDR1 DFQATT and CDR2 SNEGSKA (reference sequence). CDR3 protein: CSARKAGVTDTQYF. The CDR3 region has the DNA TGCAGTGCTAGAAAAGCGGGGGTCACAGATACGCAGTATTTT.